This T cell receptor (beta chain) was documented in a study of Ad26.COV2.S vaccination and SARS-CoV-2 variants. As for the study in general: The donor was enrolled in the Ad26.COV2.S arm of the COV1001 trial. Each vaccinee took Ad26.COV2.S intramuscularly, once or twice 56 days apart. Study-wide points: Reported post-vaccination CD8+ and CD4+ T cell responses to spike showed substantial breadth.

In the case of this clone: The antigen is undetermined. Distinct nucleotide sequences in the sample also encode this CDR3.

The protocol was immunoSEQ multiplex PCR, while the TCRdb copy is restricted to in-frame clones and leaves out a portion. The sample records about 400,000 clones, approximately 90% being singletons. The treatment here: roughly 19 received Ad26.COV2.S at low or high dose, single or two shots; 5 received placebo; per-sample allocation not given. Sample collection was performed on day 63 after the first vaccine or placebo injection. Wuhan-strain spike was delivered by a replication-incompetent Ad26 vector. V lost 0 bases, J lost 4 bases, and 5 bases stayed unmatched. The germline CDR1 and CDR2 sequences are SGDLS and YYNGEE. The CDR3 length is 15 residues.

This material consisted of peripheral blood, taken in a trial of Ad26.COV2.S vaccine versus placebo. V usage is TRBV9 and J usage is TRBJ2-5, with TRBD2 identical over 8 bases. The receptor was isolated from a person aged 18-60 years who received the Ad26.COV2.S COVID-19 vaccine or a placebo. CDR3 residues: CASSVGLAGLETQYF. The CDR3 DNA sequence: TGTGCCAGCAGCGTAGGTCTAGCGGGTTTAGAGACCCAGTACTTC.